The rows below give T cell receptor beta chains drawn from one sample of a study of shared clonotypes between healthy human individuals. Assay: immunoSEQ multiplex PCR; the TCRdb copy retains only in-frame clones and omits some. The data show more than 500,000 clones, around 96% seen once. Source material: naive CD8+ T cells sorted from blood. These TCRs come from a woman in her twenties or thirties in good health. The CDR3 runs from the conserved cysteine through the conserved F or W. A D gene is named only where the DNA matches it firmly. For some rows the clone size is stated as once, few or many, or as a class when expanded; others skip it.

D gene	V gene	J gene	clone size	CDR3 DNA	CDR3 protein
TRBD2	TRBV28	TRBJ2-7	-	TGTGCCAGCATCGCCGGGACTAGCGGGAGGCCTTCCTACGAGCAGTACTTC	CASIAGTSGRPSYEQYF
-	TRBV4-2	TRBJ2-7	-	TGTGCCAGCAGCCAAGTTTTTGGATCCCATGCAGACGAGCAGTACTTC	CASSQVFGSHADEQYF
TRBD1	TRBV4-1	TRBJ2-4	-	TGCGCCAGCAGCCCCAACGACGGGACAGGAGGTTTAGCCAAAAACATTCAGTACTTC	CASSPNDGTGGLAKNIQYF
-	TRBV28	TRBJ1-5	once	TGTGCCAGCAGCAACAGGTGGGGAGGGCCCCAGCATTTT	CASSNRWGGPQHF
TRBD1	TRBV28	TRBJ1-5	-	TGTGCCAGCAGACATAACCCCCGGGACAGGCCGCAGGTGGCCCAGCATTTT	CASRHNPRDRPQVAQHF
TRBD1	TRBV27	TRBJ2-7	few	TGTGCCAGCAGTTTACTGGGACAGGTGGGGTACGAGCAGTACTTC	CASSLLGQVGYEQYF
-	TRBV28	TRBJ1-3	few	TGTGCCAGCAGTCGAATCGACAGCTCTGGAAACACCATATATTTT	CASSRIDSSGNTIYF
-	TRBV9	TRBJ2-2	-	TGTGCCAGCACCTTAGGCGTAACGAACACCGGGGAGCTGTTTTTT	CASTLGVTNTGELFF
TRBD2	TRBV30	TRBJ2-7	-	TGTGCCTGGAACAGCGGACTAGGCTCCTACGAGCAGTACTTC	CAWNSGLGSYEQYF
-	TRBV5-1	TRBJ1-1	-	TGCGCCAGCAGCCCCACTAGGGAGGGCCTGAACACTGAAGCTTTCTTT	CASSPTREGLNTEAFF
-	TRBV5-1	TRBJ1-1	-	TGCGCCAGCAGCTTGGACGAGAACACTGAAGCTTTCTTT	CASSLDENTEAFF
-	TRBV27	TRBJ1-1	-	TGTGCCAGCAGTTTATCCCGGGGGGTGGGGAACACTGAAGCTTTCTTT	CASSLSRGVGNTEAFF
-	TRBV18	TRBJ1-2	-	TGTGCCAGCTCACCGGAGGGAGCCGGCAACTATGGCTACACCTTC	CASSPEGAGNYGYTF
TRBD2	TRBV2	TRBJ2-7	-	TGTGCCAGCAGCGAGGGACTAGCGGCCCACTACGAGCAGTACTTC	CASSEGLAAHYEQYF
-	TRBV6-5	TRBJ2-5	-	TGTGCCAGCACTGGAGGGGGGCAAGAGACCCAGTACTTC	CASTGGGQETQYF
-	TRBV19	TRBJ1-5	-	TGTGCCACCGCCGGTGGAACCGGGGTTGTCAATCAGCCCCAGCATTTT	CATAGGTGVVNQPQHF
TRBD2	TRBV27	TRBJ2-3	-	TGTGCCAGCAGATTCCAGCGGGGTAATACGCAGTATTTT	CASRFQRGNTQYF
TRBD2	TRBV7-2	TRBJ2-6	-	TGTGCCAGCAGCATAAGACTAGCGGGAGGGTACGGGGCCAACGTCCTGACTTTC	CASSIRLAGGYGANVLTF
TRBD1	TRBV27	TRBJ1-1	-	TGTGCCAGCACCGGAGGGGGCTCTTACACTGAAGCTTTCTTT	CASTGGGSYTEAFF
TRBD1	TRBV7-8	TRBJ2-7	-	TGTGCCAGCAGCCCCGGGACAGGGTCAGGGCAGTACTTC	CASSPGTGSGQYF
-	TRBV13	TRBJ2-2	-	TGTGCCAGCACCAATATTAGAGGGGGATCGAACACCGGGGAGCTGTTTTTT	CASTNIRGGSNTGELFF
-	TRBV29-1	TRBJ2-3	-	TGCAGCGTTGAAGATCGGCCAGCAGATACGCAGTATTTT	CSVEDRPADTQYF
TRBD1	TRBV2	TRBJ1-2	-	TGTGCCAGCAGTGAAGGAATACAGGGGGCGCGGGGCTACACCTTC	CASSEGIQGARGYTF
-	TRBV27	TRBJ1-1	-	TGTGCCAGCAGTCACGTAGGGGCCGGGAACACTGAAGCTTTCTTT	CASSHVGAGNTEAFF
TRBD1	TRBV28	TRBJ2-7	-	TGTGCCAGCAGGAGCCTCAGGGGGCCTATGTACGAGCAGTACTTC	CASRSLRGPMYEQYF
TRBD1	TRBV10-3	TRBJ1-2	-	TGTGCCATCAGTGGACAGGGCCTAGTTGATGGCTACACCTTC	CAISGQGLVDGYTF
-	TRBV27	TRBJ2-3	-	TGTGCCAGCAGTTTCCTTGGGGGAACAGATACGCAGTATTTT	CASSFLGGTDTQYF
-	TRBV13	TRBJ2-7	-	TGTGCCAGCAGCTTAGGCCTTTACGAGCAGTACTTC	CASSLGLYEQYF
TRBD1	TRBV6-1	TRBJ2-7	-	TGTGCCAGCAGTCCTTTGACAGGGCGATTCTACGAGCAGTACTTC	CASSPLTGRFYEQYF
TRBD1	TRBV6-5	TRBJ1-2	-	TGTGCCAGCAGCTACGGCGGACAGGGGATCATCTATGGCTACACCTTC	CASSYGGQGIIYGYTF
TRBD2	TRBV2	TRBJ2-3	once	TGTGCCAGCAGTAGGTTAGCGGGAGGGACCACAGATACGCAGTATTTT	CASSRLAGGTTDTQYF
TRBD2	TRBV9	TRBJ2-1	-	TGTGCCAGCAGCGTAGTTCGACTAGCTAGATACAATGAGCAGTTCTTC	CASSVVRLARYNEQFF
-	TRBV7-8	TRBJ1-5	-	TGTGCCAGTAAAGGGGGAATGGGCAATCAGCCCCAGCATTTT	CASKGGMGNQPQHF
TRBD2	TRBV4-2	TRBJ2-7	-	TGTGCCAGCAGCCAACCCTCCGGACTAGCGGGTTCCTACGAGCAGTACTTC	CASSQPSGLAGSYEQYF